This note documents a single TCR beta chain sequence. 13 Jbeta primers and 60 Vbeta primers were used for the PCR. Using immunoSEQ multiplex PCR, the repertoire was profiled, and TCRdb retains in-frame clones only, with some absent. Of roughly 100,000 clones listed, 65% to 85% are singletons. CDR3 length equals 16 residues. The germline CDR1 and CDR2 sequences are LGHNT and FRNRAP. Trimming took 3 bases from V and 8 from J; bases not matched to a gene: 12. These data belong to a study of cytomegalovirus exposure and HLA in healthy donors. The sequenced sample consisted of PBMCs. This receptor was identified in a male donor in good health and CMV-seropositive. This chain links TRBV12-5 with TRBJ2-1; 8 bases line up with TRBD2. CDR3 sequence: CASGFGTRSLVYEQFF. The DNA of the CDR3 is TGTGCTAGTGGTTTCGGGACTAGATCCTTAGTCTATGAGCAGTTCTTC. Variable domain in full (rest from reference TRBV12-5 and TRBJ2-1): DARVTQTPRHKVTEMGQEVTMRCQPILGHNTVFWYRQTMMQGLELLAYFRNRAPLDDSGMPKDRFSAEMPDATLATLKIQPSEPRDSAVYFCASGFGTRSLVYEQFFGPGTRLTVL.